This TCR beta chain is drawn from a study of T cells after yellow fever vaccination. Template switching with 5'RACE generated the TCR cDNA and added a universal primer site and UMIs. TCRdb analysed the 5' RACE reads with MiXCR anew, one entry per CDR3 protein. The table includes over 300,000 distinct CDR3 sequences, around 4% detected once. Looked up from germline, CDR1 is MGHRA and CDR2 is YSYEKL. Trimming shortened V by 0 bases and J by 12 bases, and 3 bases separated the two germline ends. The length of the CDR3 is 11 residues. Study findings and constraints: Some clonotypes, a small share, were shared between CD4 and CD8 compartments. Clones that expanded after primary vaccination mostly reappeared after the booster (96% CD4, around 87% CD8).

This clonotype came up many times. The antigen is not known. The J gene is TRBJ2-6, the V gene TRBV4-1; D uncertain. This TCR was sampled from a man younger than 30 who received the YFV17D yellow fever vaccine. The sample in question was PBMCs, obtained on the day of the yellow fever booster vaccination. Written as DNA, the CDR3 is TGCGCCAGCAGCCAAGAAGGCGTCCTGACTTTC. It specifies CASSQEGVLTF.